This record covers a single TCR beta chain. V gave up 7 bases and J gave up 1 base, with 14 bases separating them. This CDR3 spans 15 amino acids. CDR1 is LNHDA and CDR2 is SQIVND in the germline V gene (reference sequence). The entry originates in a study of shared clonotypes between healthy human individuals. Study at large: The composition of the donors was two women and a few men aged 18 to 49. CD4 naive and CD4 memory each took three plates per donor, while CD8 naive took two and CD8 memory one.

The authors split each subset's genomic DNA evenly across several immunoSEQ plates. Profiled with immunoSEQ multiplex PCR; TCRdb holds only in-frame clones, not every one. The table records about 2.4 million clones, around nine tenths of them present only once. Donors comprised healthy HIV-negative adults lacking recent acute infections or vaccinations. The source of this sequence is a man younger than 35 in good health. V and J are TRBV19 and TRBJ1-5, with D possibly being TRBD1 (6 bases). Sequences were obtained from naive CD4+ T cells sorted from blood. Sample subset: CD45RA+ positively selected. This chain's CDR3 is CASKTTGLSNQPQHF. The CDR3, as DNA: TGTGCCAGTAAGACAACAGGGTTAAGCAATCAGCCCCAGCATTTT.